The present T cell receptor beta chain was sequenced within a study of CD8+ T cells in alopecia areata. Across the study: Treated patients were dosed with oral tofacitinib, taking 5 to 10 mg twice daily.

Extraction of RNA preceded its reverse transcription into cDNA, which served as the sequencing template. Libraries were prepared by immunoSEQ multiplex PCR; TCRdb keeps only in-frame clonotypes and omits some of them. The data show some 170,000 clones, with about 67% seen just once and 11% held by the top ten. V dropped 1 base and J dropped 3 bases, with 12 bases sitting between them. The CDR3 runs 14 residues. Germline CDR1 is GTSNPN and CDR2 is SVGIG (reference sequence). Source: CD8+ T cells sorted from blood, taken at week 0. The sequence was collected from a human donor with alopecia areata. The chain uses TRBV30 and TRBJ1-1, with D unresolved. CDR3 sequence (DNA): TGTGCCTGGAGTGGGGCTGAGCGGTACACTGAAGCTTTCTTT. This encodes CAWSGAERYTEAFF.